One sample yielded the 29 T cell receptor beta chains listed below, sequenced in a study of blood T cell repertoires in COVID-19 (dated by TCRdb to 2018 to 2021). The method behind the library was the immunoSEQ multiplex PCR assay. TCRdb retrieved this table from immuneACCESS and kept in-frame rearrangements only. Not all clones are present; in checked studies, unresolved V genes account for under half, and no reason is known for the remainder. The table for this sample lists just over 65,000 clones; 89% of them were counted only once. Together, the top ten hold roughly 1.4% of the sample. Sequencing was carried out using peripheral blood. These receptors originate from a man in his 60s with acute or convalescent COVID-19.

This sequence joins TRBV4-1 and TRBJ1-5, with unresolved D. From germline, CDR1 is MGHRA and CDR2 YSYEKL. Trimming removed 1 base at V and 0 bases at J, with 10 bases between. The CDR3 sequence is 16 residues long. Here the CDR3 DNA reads TGCGCCAGCAGCCAAGCCCCCGGAGATAGCAATCAGCCCCAGCATTTT. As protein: CASSQAPGDSNQPQHF.

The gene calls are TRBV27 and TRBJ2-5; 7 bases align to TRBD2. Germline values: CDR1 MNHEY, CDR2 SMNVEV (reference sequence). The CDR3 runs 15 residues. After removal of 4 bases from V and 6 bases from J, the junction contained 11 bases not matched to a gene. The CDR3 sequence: CASSSSGERGQTQYF. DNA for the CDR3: TGTGCCAGCAGTTCCTCGGGAGAGCGGGGCCAGACCCAGTACTTC.

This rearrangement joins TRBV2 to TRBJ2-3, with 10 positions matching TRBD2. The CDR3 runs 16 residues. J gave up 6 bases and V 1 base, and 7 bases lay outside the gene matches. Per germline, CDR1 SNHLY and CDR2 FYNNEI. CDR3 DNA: TGTGCCAGCAGTGAAGGCCGGCTAGCGGGAGCGGATACGCAGTATTTT. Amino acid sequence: CASSEGRLAGADTQYF.

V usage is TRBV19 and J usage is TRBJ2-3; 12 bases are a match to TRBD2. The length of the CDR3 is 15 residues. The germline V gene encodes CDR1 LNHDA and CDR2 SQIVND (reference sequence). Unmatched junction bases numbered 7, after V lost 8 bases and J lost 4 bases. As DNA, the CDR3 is TGTGCCAGTGCCACTAGCGGGGGGTTCGCAGATACGCAGTATTTT. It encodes CASATSGGFADTQYF.

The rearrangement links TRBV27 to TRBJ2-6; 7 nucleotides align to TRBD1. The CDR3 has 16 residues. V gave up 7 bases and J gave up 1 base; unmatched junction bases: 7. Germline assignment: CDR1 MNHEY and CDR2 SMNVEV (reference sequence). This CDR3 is CASTLLRGSGANVLTF. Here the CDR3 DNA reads TGTGCCAGCACCTTGCTCAGGGGGTCTGGGGCCAACGTCCTGACTTTC.

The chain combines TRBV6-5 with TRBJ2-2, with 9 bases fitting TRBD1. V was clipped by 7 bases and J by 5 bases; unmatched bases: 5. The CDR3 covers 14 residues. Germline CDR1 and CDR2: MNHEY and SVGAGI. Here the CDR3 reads CASTRDRVTGELFF. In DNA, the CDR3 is TGTGCCAGCACCCGGGACAGGGTGACCGGGGAGCTGTTTTTT.

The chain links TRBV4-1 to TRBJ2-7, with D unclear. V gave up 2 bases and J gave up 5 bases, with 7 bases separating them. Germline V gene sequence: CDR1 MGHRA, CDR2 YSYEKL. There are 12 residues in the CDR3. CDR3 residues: CASSQSVNEQYF. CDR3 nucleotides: TGCGCCAGCAGCCAATCGGTCAACGAGCAGTACTTC.

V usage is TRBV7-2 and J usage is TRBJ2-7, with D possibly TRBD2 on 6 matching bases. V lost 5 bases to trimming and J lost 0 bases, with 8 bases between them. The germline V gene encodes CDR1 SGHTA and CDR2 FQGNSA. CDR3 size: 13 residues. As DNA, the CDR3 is TGTGCCAGCAGCGTGGGAGGCTCCTACGAGCAGTACTTC. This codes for CASSVGGSYEQYF.

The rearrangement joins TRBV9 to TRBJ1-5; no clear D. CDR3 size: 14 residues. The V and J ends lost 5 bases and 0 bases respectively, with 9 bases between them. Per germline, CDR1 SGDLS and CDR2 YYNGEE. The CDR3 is CASSNSYSNQPQHF. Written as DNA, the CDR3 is TGTGCCAGCAGTAACAGCTATAGCAATCAGCCCCAGCATTTT.

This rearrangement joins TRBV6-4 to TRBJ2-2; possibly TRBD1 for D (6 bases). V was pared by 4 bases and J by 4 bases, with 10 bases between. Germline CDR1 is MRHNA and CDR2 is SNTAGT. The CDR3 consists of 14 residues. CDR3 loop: CASSGQGPTGELFF. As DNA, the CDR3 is TGTGCCAGCAGTGGGCAGGGGCCCACCGGGGAGCTGTTTTTT.

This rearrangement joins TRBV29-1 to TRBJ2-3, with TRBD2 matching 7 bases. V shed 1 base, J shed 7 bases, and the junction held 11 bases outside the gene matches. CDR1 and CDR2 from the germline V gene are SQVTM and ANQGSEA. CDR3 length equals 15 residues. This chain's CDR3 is CSVEASGGELNTQYF. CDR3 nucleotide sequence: TGCAGCGTTGAAGCTAGCGGTGGGGAACTGAATACGCAGTATTTT.

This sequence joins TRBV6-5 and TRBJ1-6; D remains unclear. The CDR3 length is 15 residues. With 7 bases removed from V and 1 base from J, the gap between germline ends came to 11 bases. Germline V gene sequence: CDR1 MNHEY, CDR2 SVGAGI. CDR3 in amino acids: CASKGDKSYNSPLHF. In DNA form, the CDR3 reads TGTGCCAGCAAGGGAGATAAATCCTATAATTCACCCCTCCACTTT.

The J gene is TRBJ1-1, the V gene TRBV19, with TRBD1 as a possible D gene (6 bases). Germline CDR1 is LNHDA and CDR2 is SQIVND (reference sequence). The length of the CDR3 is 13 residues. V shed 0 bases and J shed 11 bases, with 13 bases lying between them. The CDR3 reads CASSIERTGKAFF. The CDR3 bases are TGTGCCAGTAGTATAGAGAGAACAGGGAAGGCTTTCTTT.

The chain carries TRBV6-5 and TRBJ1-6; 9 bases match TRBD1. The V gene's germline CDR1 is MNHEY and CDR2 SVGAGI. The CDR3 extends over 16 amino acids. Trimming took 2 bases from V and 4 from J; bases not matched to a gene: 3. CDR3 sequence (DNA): TGTGCCAGCAGTTACCTCGACAGGGGGTATAATTCACCCCTCCACTTT. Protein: CASSYLDRGYNSPLHF.

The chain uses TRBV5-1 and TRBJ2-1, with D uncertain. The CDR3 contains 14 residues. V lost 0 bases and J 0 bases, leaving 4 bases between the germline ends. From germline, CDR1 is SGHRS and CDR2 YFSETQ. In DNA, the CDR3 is TGCGCCAGCAGCTTGGAGAGCTCCTACAATGAGCAGTTCTTC. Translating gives CASSLESSYNEQFF.

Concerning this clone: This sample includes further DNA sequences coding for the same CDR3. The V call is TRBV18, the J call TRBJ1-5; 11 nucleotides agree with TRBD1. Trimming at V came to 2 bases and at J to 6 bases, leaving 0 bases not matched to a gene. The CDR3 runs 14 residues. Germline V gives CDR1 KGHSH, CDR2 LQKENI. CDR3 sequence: CASSPGTGGQPQHF. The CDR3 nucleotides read TGTGCCAGCTCACCAGGGACAGGGGGTCAGCCCCAGCATTTT.

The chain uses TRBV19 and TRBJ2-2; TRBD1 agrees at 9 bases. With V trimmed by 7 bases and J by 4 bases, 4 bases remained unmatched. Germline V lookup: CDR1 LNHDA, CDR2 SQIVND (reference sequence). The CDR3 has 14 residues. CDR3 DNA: TGTGCCAGTATAGCGACAGGGGGCACCGGGGAGCTGTTTTTT. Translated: CASIATGGTGELFF.

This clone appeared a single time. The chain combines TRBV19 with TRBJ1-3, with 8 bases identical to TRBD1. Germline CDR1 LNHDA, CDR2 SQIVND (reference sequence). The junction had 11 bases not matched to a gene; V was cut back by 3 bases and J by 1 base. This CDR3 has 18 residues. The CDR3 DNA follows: TGTGCCAGTAGTATCACCCGACGGACAGGGAGATCTGGAAACACCATATATTTT. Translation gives CASSITRRTGRSGNTIYF.

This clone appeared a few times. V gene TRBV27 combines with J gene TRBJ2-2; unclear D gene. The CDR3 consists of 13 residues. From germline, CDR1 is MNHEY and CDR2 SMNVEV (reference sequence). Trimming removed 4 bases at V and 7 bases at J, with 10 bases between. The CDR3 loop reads CASSSEVFGELFF. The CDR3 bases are TGTGCCAGCAGTTCAGAGGTATTCGGGGAGCTGTTTTTT.

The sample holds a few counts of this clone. The CDR3 sequence: CASSPTGQLYLSSGANVLTF. CDR3 coding DNA: TGTGCCAGCAGTCCAACGGGACAACTGTACCTCTCCTCTGGGGCCAACGTCCTGACTTTC. The chain links TRBV27 to TRBJ2-6, with D possibly matching TRBD1 (6 bases). The CDR3 has 20 amino acids. Germline-derived CDR1 and CDR2 are MNHEY and SMNVEV (reference sequence). Trimming cost V 5 bases and J 0 bases, with 23 bases left between them.

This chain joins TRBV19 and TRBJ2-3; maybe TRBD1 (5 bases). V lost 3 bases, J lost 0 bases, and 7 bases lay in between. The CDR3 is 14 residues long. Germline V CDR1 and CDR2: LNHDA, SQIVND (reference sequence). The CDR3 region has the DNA TGTGCCAGTAGTATTCAGGGCAGCACAGATACGCAGTATTTT. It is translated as CASSIQGSTDTQYF.

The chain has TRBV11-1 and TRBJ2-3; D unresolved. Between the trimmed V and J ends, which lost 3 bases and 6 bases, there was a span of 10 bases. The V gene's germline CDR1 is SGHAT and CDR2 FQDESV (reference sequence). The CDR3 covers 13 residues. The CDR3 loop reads CASSFTNRDTQYF. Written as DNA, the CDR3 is TGTGCCAGCAGCTTTACGAATCGGGATACGCAGTATTTT.

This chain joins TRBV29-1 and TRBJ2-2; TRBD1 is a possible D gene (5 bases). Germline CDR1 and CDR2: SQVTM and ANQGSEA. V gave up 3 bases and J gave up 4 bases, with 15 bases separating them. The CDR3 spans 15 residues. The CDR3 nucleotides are TGCAGCGTTGATACAGGAATTGCGACCACCGGGGAGCTGTTTTTT. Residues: CSVDTGIATTGELFF.

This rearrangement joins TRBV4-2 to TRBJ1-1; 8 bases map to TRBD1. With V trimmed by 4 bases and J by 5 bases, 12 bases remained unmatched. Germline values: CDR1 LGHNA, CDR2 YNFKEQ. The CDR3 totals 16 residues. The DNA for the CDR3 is TGTGCCAGCAGCCGGACCCCAGGGGGCGGTGGGACTGAAGCTTTCTTT. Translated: CASSRTPGGGGTEAFF.

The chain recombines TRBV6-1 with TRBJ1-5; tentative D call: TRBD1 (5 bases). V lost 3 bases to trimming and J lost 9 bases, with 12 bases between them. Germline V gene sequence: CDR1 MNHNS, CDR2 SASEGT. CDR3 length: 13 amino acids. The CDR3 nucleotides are TGTGCCAGCAGTGACAGGGTTAAACTGCCCCAGCATTTT. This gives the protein CASSDRVKLPQHF.

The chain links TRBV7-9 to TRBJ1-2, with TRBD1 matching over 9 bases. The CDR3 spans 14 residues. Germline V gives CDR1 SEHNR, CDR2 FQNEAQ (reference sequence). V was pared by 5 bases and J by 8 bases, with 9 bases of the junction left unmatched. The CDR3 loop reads CASSPGTGFVGYTF. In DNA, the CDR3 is TGTGCCAGCAGCCCCGGGACAGGGTTCGTAGGCTACACCTTC.

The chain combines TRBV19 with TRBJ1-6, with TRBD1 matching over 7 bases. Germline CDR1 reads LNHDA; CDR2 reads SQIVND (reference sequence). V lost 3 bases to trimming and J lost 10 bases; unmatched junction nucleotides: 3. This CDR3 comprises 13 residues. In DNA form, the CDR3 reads TGTGCCAGTAGTATCAGGGGGGAATCACCCCTCCACTTT. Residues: CASSIRGESPLHF.

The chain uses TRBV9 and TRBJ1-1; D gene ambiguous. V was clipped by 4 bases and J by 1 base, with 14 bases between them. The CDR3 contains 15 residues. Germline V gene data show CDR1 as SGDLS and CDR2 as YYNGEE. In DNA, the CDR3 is TGTGCCAGCAGCCCCGCCTTGGCATGGAACACTGAAGCTTTCTTT. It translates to CASSPALAWNTEAFF.

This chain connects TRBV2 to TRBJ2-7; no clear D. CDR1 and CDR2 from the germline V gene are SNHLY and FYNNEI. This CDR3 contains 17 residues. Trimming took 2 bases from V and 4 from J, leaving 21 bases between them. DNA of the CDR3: TGTGCCAGCAGTGAAAGACAAGGTCTAATTCTGAATTACGAGCAGTACTTC. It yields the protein CASSERQGLILNYEQYF.